These T cell receptor beta chains were read from a single sample in a study of cytomegalovirus exposure and HLA in healthy donors. Only in-frame clones appear in the TCRdb table, and some are missing; sequencing was by immunoSEQ multiplex PCR. The table records around 76,000 clones, around 70% of them present only once. The source material was PBMCs. Source of these receptors: a woman aged 35 to 49 in good health and CMV-seropositive. CDR3s include the opening cysteine and the closing phenylalanine or tryptophan. The D gene is left open where the match is weak. Where a row states a size, it is once, few, many or the class of an expanded clone; other rows omit it.

d_call,v_call,j_call,cdr3_length,clone_size,cdr3_nt,cdr3_aa
NA,TRBV21-1,TRBJ1-6,15,NA,TGTGCCAGCAGCAAGGAGAAGGACCGGGGTTCACCCCTCCACTTT,CASSKEKDRGSPLHF
TRBD1,TRBV29-1,TRBJ2-5,16,NA,TGCAGCGTTGACAACCCATTCGACAGGGGATTGGAGACCCAGTACTTC,CSVDNPFDRGLETQYF
NA,TRBV6-6,TRBJ1-4,12,NA,TGTGCCAGCAGTTACGCCCAAGAGGAACTGTTTTTT,CASSYAQEELFF
NA,TRBV29-1,TRBJ2-1,13,NA,TGCAGCGTTGATGGAATGGGGGCCAATGAGCAGTTCTTC,CSVDGMGANEQFF
TRBD2,TRBV14,TRBJ2-5,14,few,TGTGCCAGCACTCGAGGAGCGGGGGAAGGGACCCAGTACTTC,CASTRGAGEGTQYF
TRBD2,TRBV9,TRBJ2-1,13,few,TGTGCCAGCAGCGCCATTAGCGGGGGGGAGCAGTTCTTC,CASSAISGGEQFF
TRBD1,TRBV7-7,TRBJ2-2,17,NA,TGTGCTAGCAGCTTAGCGCTTGACAGGGTCGACACCGGGGAGCTGTTTTTT,CASSLALDRVDTGELFF
TRBD1,TRBV27,TRBJ1-4,17,NA,TGTGCCAGCAGTAGACAGGGGCGGTTCGCAACTAATGAAAAACTGTTTTTT,CASSRQGRFATNEKLFF
NA,TRBV6-6,TRBJ1-3,14,NA,TGTGCCAGCAGTTACTCGATCAGTGATGGCACCATATATTTT,CASSYSISDGTIYF
NA,TRBV4-3,TRBJ2-7,15,once,TGCGCCAGCAGCCAAGGGGCGGGGAGCTCCTACGAGCAGTACTTC,CASSQGAGSSYEQYF